The sequence of this T cell receptor beta chain was determined in a study of regulatory T cells. Notes on the study in general: Skewed V and J usage and few unique V-J pairs marked patient repertoires, most in Tregs. Patient CD8+ T cells trended nonsignificantly toward lower Shannon entropy than control CD8+ cells.

The PCR used 52 TRBV and 13 TRBJ primers. Assay: immunoSEQ multiplex PCR; the TCRdb copy retains only in-frame clones and omits some. The sample yields some 17,000 clones, 80% to 95% seen once. A word on this clone: Its antigen is not identified.

All CD3G-deficient patients showed autoimmunity, more severe in two. The CDR3 runs to 15 residues. V gave up 0 bases and J gave up 6 bases, with 11 bases separating them. Germline CDR1 and CDR2: PRHDT and FYEKMQ (reference sequence). This TCR was recovered from a person under 30 with CD3G deficiency. This sequence joins TRBV13 and TRBJ1-4; D is possibly TRBD1 (5 bases). Sequenced material: CD8+ T cells sorted from blood. The CDR3 sequence is CASSLGGGIDEKLFF. The CDR3 nucleotides read TGTGCCAGCAGCTTAGGCGGGGGAATAGATGAAAAACTGTTTTTT.